The rows below give T cell receptor beta chains drawn from one sample of a study of blood T cell repertoires in COVID-19. Generated by immunoSEQ multiplex PCR, the TCRdb table keeps only in-frame clones and is missing some. The repertoire holds fewer than 200,000 clones, with about 72% as singletons. Sequencing was carried out using PBMCs or T cells enriched from blood (not recorded which). The origin of the receptors is a woman aged 45-65 years who had recovered from COVID-19. CDR3s include the opening cysteine and the closing phenylalanine or tryptophan. D genes are given only for firm matches. Some rows have no size entry. The others give once, few or many, or a class for an expanded clone.

CDR3 length: 15
V gene: TRBV19
clone size: NA
J gene: TRBJ2-2
D gene: TRBD2
CDR3 protein: CASSLSGMNTGELFF
CDR3 DNA: TGTGCCAGTAGCCTTAGCGGGATGAACACCGGGGAGCTGTTTTTT

CDR3 length: 14
V gene: TRBV3-1/TRBV3-2
clone size: NA
J gene: TRBJ2-7
D gene: TRBD2
CDR3 protein: CAILLAVQSYEQYF
CDR3 DNA: TGTGCCATCCTACTAGCGGTTCAATCCTACGAGCAGTACTTC

CDR3 length: 15
V gene: TRBV6-1
clone size: many
J gene: TRBJ1-1
D gene: NA
CDR3 protein: CASSELGGGGKVAFF
CDR3 DNA: TGTGCCAGCAGTGAATTGGGGGGAGGAGGTAAAGTGGCTTTCTTT

CDR3 length: 13
V gene: TRBV7-9
clone size: NA
J gene: TRBJ1-1
D gene: NA
CDR3 protein: CASSPLSHTEAFF
CDR3 DNA: TGTGCCAGCAGCCCACTTTCACACACTGAAGCTTTCTTT

CDR3 length: 15
V gene: TRBV7-2
clone size: NA
J gene: TRBJ1-5
D gene: NA
CDR3 protein: CASSAQVDSNQPQHF
CDR3 DNA: TGTGCCAGCAGCGCACAGGTGGATAGCAATCAGCCCCAGCATTTT

CDR3 length: 13
V gene: TRBV9
clone size: once
J gene: TRBJ1-1
D gene: NA
CDR3 protein: CASSLTMNTEAFF
CDR3 DNA: TGTGCCAGCAGCCTCACAATGAACACTGAAGCTTTCTTT

CDR3 length: 13
V gene: TRBV30
clone size: NA
J gene: TRBJ2-7
D gene: TRBD1
CDR3 protein: CAWSVSYRGEQYF
CDR3 DNA: TGTGCCTGGAGTGTATCCTACAGGGGCGAGCAGTACTTC

CDR3 length: 14
V gene: TRBV11-2
clone size: NA
J gene: TRBJ2-7
D gene: TRBD2
CDR3 protein: CASSFSGGSYEQYF
CDR3 DNA: TGTGCCAGCAGCTTCAGCGGGGGCTCCTACGAGCAGTACTTC

CDR3 length: 11
V gene: TRBV30
clone size: NA
J gene: TRBJ2-2
D gene: NA
CDR3 protein: CAWRNIGELFF
CDR3 DNA: TGTGCCTGGAGAAATATCGGGGAGCTGTTTTTT

CDR3 length: 17
V gene: TRBV27
clone size: NA
J gene: TRBJ2-3
D gene: TRBD2
CDR3 protein: CASSPKSLAVYTDTQYF
CDR3 DNA: TGTGCCAGCAGTCCAAAATCACTAGCGGTGTACACAGATACGCAGTATTTT

CDR3 length: 14
V gene: TRBV11-2
clone size: NA
J gene: TRBJ2-7
D gene: NA
CDR3 protein: CASSLDGRSGSKYF
CDR3 DNA: TGTGCCAGCAGCTTAGATGGGAGGTCAGGGAGTAAGTACTTC

CDR3 length: 16
V gene: TRBV2
clone size: NA
J gene: TRBJ2-4
D gene: NA
CDR3 protein: CASSEALASGGDIQYF
CDR3 DNA: TGTGCCAGCAGTGAAGCGCTTGCGTCAGGTGGCGACATTCAGTACTTC

CDR3 length: 14
V gene: TRBV7-3
clone size: few
J gene: TRBJ1-1
D gene: TRBD1
CDR3 protein: CASSWTGGESEAFF
CDR3 DNA: TGTGCCAGCAGCTGGACAGGGGGCGAGAGTGAAGCTTTCTTT

CDR3 length: 16
V gene: TRBV7-2
clone size: NA
J gene: TRBJ1-3
D gene: NA
CDR3 protein: CASSLALGSSGNTIYF
CDR3 DNA: TGTGCCAGCAGCTTAGCCCTAGGGAGCTCTGGAAACACCATATATTTT

CDR3 length: 15
V gene: TRBV5-1
clone size: NA
J gene: TRBJ2-1
D gene: TRBD2
CDR3 protein: CASSPPAGVRNEQFF
CDR3 DNA: TGCGCCAGCAGCCCTCCAGCGGGAGTTCGAAATGAGCAGTTCTTC

CDR3 length: 14
V gene: TRBV5-4
clone size: NA
J gene: TRBJ1-1
D gene: NA
CDR3 protein: CASSHGGKNTEAFF
CDR3 DNA: TGTGCCAGCAGCCACGGGGGGAAAAACACTGAAGCTTTCTTT

CDR3 length: 14
V gene: TRBV2
clone size: NA
J gene: TRBJ2-7
D gene: NA
CDR3 protein: CASSEGGIYYEQYF
CDR3 DNA: TGTGCCAGCAGTGAAGGTGGCATTTACTACGAGCAGTACTTC

CDR3 length: 15
V gene: TRBV28
clone size: NA
J gene: TRBJ1-1
D gene: TRBD1
CDR3 protein: CASSSPGTAQFEAFF
CDR3 DNA: TGTGCCAGCAGTTCCCCCGGGACAGCACAGTTTGAAGCTTTCTTT

CDR3 length: 13
V gene: TRBV9
clone size: once
J gene: TRBJ2-7
D gene: TRBD1
CDR3 protein: CASSTGQGYEQYF
CDR3 DNA: TGTGCCAGCAGCACCGGACAGGGATACGAGCAGTACTTC

CDR3 length: 17
V gene: TRBV18
clone size: NA
J gene: TRBJ1-1
D gene: TRBD1
CDR3 protein: CASSPSSQGARNTEAFF
CDR3 DNA: TGTGCCAGCTCACCATCGTCTCAGGGGGCCCGGAACACTGAAGCTTTCTTT

CDR3 length: 15
V gene: TRBV4-3
clone size: NA
J gene: TRBJ2-7
D gene: NA
CDR3 protein: CASSQDYSRDYEQYF
CDR3 DNA: TGCGCCAGCAGCCAAGATTACTCCAGGGACTACGAGCAGTACTTC

CDR3 length: 16
V gene: TRBV5-1
clone size: NA
J gene: TRBJ2-3
D gene: NA
CDR3 protein: CASSPPLDPSTDTQYF
CDR3 DNA: TGCGCCAGCAGCCCACCACTAGACCCTAGCACAGATACGCAGTATTTT

CDR3 length: 12
V gene: TRBV28
clone size: NA
J gene: TRBJ1-5
D gene: NA
CDR3 protein: CASSFSSQPQHF
CDR3 DNA: TGTGCCAGCAGTTTCTCTTCTCAGCCCCAGCATTTT

CDR3 length: 15
V gene: TRBV18
clone size: NA
J gene: TRBJ1-3
D gene: NA
CDR3 protein: CASSPPGIRENTIYF
CDR3 DNA: TGTGCCAGCTCACCACCCGGGATTCGGGAAAACACCATATATTTT

CDR3 length: 16
V gene: TRBV7-2
clone size: NA
J gene: TRBJ2-1
D gene: TRBD2
CDR3 protein: CASSPRTSGNYNEQFF
CDR3 DNA: TGTGCCAGCAGCCCACGGACTAGCGGAAACTACAATGAGCAGTTCTTC

CDR3 length: 15
V gene: TRBV6-6
clone size: NA
J gene: TRBJ1-5
D gene: NA
CDR3 protein: CASSSTQGLLQPQHF
CDR3 DNA: TGTGCCAGCAGTTCAACCCAGGGCCTCCTTCAGCCCCAGCATTTT

CDR3 length: 13
V gene: TRBV28
clone size: NA
J gene: TRBJ2-7
D gene: TRBD1
CDR3 protein: CASIAGQGGEQYF
CDR3 DNA: TGTGCCAGCATCGCCGGACAGGGGGGGGAGCAGTACTTC

CDR3 length: 17
V gene: TRBV7-6
clone size: NA
J gene: TRBJ2-7
D gene: TRBD2
CDR3 protein: CASSLVVGLASSYEQYF
CDR3 DNA: TGTGCCAGCAGCTTAGTTGTTGGACTAGCGAGCTCCTACGAGCAGTACTTC

CDR3 length: 14
V gene: TRBV3-1/TRBV3-2
clone size: NA
J gene: TRBJ2-1
D gene: TRBD1
CDR3 protein: CASSYGQGVNEQFF
CDR3 DNA: TGTGCCAGCAGCTACGGACAGGGGGTCAATGAGCAGTTCTTC

CDR3 length: 13
V gene: TRBV27
clone size: NA
J gene: TRBJ2-5
D gene: TRBD1
CDR3 protein: CASSRQGAETQYF
CDR3 DNA: TGTGCCAGCAGTAGACAGGGCGCAGAGACCCAGTACTTC

CDR3 length: 10
V gene: TRBV20-1
clone size: NA
J gene: TRBJ1-6
D gene: NA
CDR3 protein: CSASAGVVHF
CDR3 DNA: TGCAGTGCTAGTGCAGGGGTGGTCCACTTT

CDR3 length: 14
V gene: TRBV7-2
clone size: NA
J gene: TRBJ2-1
D gene: TRBD2
CDR3 protein: CASSSSGRGNEQFF
CDR3 DNA: TGTGCCAGCAGCTCTAGCGGGAGGGGCAATGAGCAGTTCTTC

CDR3 length: 15
V gene: TRBV28
clone size: NA
J gene: TRBJ2-5
D gene: TRBD1
CDR3 protein: CASSLWQGVGETQYF
CDR3 DNA: TGTGCCAGCAGTTTGTGGCAGGGGGTCGGGGAGACCCAGTACTTC

CDR3 length: 14
V gene: TRBV27
clone size: NA
J gene: TRBJ2-1
D gene: TRBD2
CDR3 protein: CASSGGGVGNEQFF
CDR3 DNA: TGTGCCAGCAGTGGGGGAGGGGTCGGCAATGAGCAGTTCTTC

CDR3 length: 14
V gene: TRBV3-1/TRBV3-2
clone size: NA
J gene: TRBJ1-1
D gene: NA
CDR3 protein: CASSLQGFGTEAFF
CDR3 DNA: TGTGCCAGCAGCCTACAGGGTTTTGGTACTGAAGCTTTCTTT

CDR3 length: 16
V gene: TRBV4-2
clone size: NA
J gene: TRBJ2-3
D gene: NA
CDR3 protein: CASSQEDGQAGHTQYF
CDR3 DNA: TGTGCCAGCAGCCAAGAAGACGGTCAAGCGGGCCATACGCAGTATTTT

CDR3 length: 13
V gene: TRBV9
clone size: NA
J gene: TRBJ1-2
D gene: NA
CDR3 protein: CASSPGTPFGYTF
CDR3 DNA: TGTGCCAGCAGTCCCGGGACACCCTTTGGCTACACCTTC

CDR3 length: 13
V gene: TRBV7-9
clone size: NA
J gene: TRBJ1-4
D gene: TRBD1
CDR3 protein: CASSTGGAEKLFF
CDR3 DNA: TGTGCCAGCAGCACAGGGGGTGCGGAAAAACTGTTTTTT

CDR3 length: 17
V gene: TRBV4-1
clone size: once
J gene: TRBJ2-1
D gene: NA
CDR3 protein: CASSQAYGGPSYNEQFF
CDR3 DNA: TGCGCCAGCAGCCAAGCCTACGGAGGGCCCTCCTACAATGAGCAGTTCTTC

CDR3 length: 16
V gene: TRBV10-2
clone size: NA
J gene: TRBJ2-3
D gene: TRBD2
CDR3 protein: CASSEVAGGPTDTQYF
CDR3 DNA: TGCGCCAGCAGTGAAGTAGCGGGAGGGCCTACAGATACGCAGTATTTT

CDR3 length: 14
V gene: TRBV5-4
clone size: NA
J gene: TRBJ2-7
D gene: NA
CDR3 protein: CASSLGGRPYEQYF
CDR3 DNA: TGTGCCAGCAGCTTGGGGGGGAGGCCCTACGAGCAGTACTTC

CDR3 length: 16
V gene: TRBV5-4
clone size: few
J gene: TRBJ1-3
D gene: NA
CDR3 protein: CASSLGTRVSGNTIYF
CDR3 DNA: TGTGCCAGCAGCTTGGGGACAAGGGTCTCTGGAAACACCATATATTTT

CDR3 length: 15
V gene: TRBV28
clone size: NA
J gene: TRBJ1-3
D gene: TRBD1
CDR3 protein: CASTSAGGSGNTIYF
CDR3 DNA: TGTGCCAGCACCTCGGCAGGGGGCTCTGGAAACACCATATATTTT

CDR3 length: 17
V gene: TRBV28
clone size: NA
J gene: TRBJ2-7
D gene: NA
CDR3 protein: CASSLRPGRTWSYEQYF
CDR3 DNA: TGTGCCAGCAGTTTACGGCCAGGGCGGACATGGTCCTACGAGCAGTACTTC

CDR3 length: 13
V gene: TRBV28
clone size: NA
J gene: TRBJ2-7
D gene: NA
CDR3 protein: CASSSGGIYEQYF
CDR3 DNA: TGTGCCAGCAGTTCCGGCGGAATCTACGAGCAGTACTTC

CDR3 length: 16
V gene: TRBV4-2
clone size: NA
J gene: TRBJ2-2
D gene: TRBD1
CDR3 protein: CASSHDPGGITGELFF
CDR3 DNA: TGTGCCAGCAGCCACGATCCAGGGGGCATCACCGGGGAGCTGTTTTTT

CDR3 length: 18
V gene: TRBV10-1
clone size: NA
J gene: TRBJ2-7
D gene: TRBD1
CDR3 protein: CASSDSGTGEVKSYEQYF
CDR3 DNA: TGCGCCAGCAGTGATTCCGGGACAGGGGAGGTAAAATCCTACGAGCAGTACTTC

CDR3 length: 16
V gene: TRBV7-9
clone size: NA
J gene: TRBJ1-5
D gene: NA
CDR3 protein: CASSLQGRVRHQPQHF
CDR3 DNA: TGTGCCAGCAGCTTACAGGGTAGGGTTAGGCATCAGCCCCAGCATTTT

CDR3 length: 11
V gene: TRBV10-2
clone size: NA
J gene: TRBJ2-7
D gene: NA
CDR3 protein: CASSSQYEQYF
CDR3 DNA: TGCGCCAGCAGTAGTCAGTACGAGCAGTACTTC